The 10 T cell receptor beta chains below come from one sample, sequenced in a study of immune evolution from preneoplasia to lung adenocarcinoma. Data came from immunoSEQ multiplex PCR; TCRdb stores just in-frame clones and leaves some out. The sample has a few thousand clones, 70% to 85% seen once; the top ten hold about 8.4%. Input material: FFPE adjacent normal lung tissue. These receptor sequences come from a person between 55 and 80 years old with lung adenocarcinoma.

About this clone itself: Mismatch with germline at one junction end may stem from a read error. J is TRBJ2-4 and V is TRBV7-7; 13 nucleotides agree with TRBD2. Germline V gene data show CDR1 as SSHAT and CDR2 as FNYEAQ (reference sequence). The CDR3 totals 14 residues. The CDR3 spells CASSPGLAGDIQYF. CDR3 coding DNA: TGTGCTAGCAGCCCTGGACTAGCGGGAGACATTCAGTACTTC. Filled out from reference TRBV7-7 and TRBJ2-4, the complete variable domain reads GAGVSQSPRYKVTKRGQDVTLRCDPISSHATLYWYQQALGQGPEFLTYFNYEAQPDKSGLPSDRFSAERPEGSISTLTIQRTEQRDSAMYRCASSPGLAGDIQYFGAGTRLSVL.

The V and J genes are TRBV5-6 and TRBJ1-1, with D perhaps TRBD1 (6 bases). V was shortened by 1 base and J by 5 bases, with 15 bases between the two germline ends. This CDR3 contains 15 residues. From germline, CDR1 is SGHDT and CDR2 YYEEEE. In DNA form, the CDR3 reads TGTGCCAGCAGCTTGAGGGCAGGGAGGGGGACTGAAGCTTTCTTT. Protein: CASSLRAGRGTEAFF.

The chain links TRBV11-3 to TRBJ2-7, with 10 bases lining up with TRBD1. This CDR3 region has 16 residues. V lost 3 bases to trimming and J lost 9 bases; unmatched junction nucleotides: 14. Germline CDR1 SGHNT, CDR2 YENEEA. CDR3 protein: CASSFPGQGTTEVQYF. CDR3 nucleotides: TGTGCCAGCAGCTTCCCGGGACAGGGGACGACTGAGGTGCAGTACTTC.

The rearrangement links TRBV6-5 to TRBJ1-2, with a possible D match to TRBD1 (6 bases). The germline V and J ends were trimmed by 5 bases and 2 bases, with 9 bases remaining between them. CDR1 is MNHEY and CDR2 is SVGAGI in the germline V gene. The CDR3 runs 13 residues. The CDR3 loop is CASSVQGNYGYTF. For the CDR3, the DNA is TGTGCCAGCAGTGTACAGGGAAACTATGGCTACACCTTC.

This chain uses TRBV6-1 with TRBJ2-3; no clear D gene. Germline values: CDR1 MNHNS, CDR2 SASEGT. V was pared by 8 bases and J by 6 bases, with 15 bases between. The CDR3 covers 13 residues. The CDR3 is CASDKFGRDTQYF. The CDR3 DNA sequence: TGTGCCAGCGATAAATTCGGCAGGGATACGCAGTATTTT.

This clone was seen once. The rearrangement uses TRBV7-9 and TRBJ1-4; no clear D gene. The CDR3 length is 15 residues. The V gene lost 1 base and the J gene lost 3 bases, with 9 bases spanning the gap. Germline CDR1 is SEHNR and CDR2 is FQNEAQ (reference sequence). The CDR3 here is CASSLVGGSNEKLFF. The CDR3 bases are TGTGCCAGCAGCTTAGTGGGAGGTTCTAATGAAAAACTGTTTTTT.

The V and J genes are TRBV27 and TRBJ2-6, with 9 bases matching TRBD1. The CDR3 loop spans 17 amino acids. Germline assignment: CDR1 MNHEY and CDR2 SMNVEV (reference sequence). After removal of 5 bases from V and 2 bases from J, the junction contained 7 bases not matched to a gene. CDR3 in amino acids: CASSDNDRGTGANVLTF. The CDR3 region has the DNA TGTGCCAGCAGTGATAACGACAGGGGGACTGGGGCCAACGTCCTGACTTTC.

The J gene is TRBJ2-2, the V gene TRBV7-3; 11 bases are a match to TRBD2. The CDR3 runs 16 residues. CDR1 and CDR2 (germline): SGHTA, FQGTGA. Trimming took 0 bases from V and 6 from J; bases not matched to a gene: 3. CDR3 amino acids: CASSLTLAGGAGELFF. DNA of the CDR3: TGTGCCAGCAGCTTAACGCTAGCGGGAGGCGCCGGGGAGCTGTTTTTT.

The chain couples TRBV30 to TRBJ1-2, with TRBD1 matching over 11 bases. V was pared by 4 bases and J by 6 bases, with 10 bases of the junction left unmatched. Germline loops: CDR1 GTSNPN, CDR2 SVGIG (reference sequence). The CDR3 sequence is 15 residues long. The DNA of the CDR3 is TGTGCCTGGAAAACAGGACAGGGGGCTAAAGATGGCTACACCTTC. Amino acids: CAWKTGQGAKDGYTF.

As DNA, the CDR3 is TGTGCCAGCATCCCACTCGGCGCGACGAGCTCTGGAAACACCATATATTTT. Its protein product is CASIPLGATSSGNTIYF. This chain uses TRBV7-9 with TRBJ1-3; D is ambiguous. The V end lost 7 bases, the J end lost 0 bases, and 19 bases lay between the germline ends. This CDR3 has 17 amino acids. CDR1 is SEHNR and CDR2 is FQNEAQ in the germline V gene (reference sequence).